Each of the 4 T cell receptor beta chains below was sequenced from the same sample in a study of response to subunit inactivated influenza vaccine. TCRdb redid the calling of the RT-PCR reads with MiXCR, one entry per CDR3 protein. The sample yields hundreds of thousands of distinct CDR3 sequences, approximately 13% seen once. The input for sequencing was PBMCs from blood, taken around 15 days before vaccination. These receptors were obtained from a man in his forties or fifties who received an inactivated influenza vaccine.

This sequence joins TRBV18 and TRBJ1-1, with 7 bases aligning to TRBD1. There are 16 residues in the CDR3. Germline V gene lookup returns CDR1 KGHSH and CDR2 LQKENI. V lost 8 bases, J lost 0 bases, and 12 bases stayed unmatched. The CDR3 region is CASRSWTGAMNTEAFF. The CDR3 nucleotides read TGTGCCAGCCGATCCTGGACAGGAGCTATGAACACTGAAGCTTTCTTT.

This clonotype was observed a handful of times. V and J are TRBV6-5 and TRBJ2-3; 9 bases are shared with TRBD2. V lost 4 bases to trimming and J lost 6 bases; unmatched junction nucleotides: 14. Germline V CDR1 and CDR2: MNHEY, SVGAGI. CDR3 length equals 17 residues. CDR3 coding DNA: TGTGCCAGCAGTTCCCTCATGTTAGCGGGAGTTGGCGATACGCAGTATTTT. It translates to CASSSLMLAGVGDTQYF.

This clonotype was detected only a few times. J is TRBJ1-4 and V is TRBV14; D not certain. The ends were cut back, 6 bases at V and 8 bases at J, with 13 bases in the middle. CDR1 and CDR2 (germline): SGHDN, FVKESK. CDR3 length: 13 residues. CDR3 in amino acids: CASSVGIGEKLFF. The CDR3 region has the DNA TGTGCCAGCAGTGTGGGGATAGGAGAAAAACTGTTTTTT.

The chain employs TRBV27 and TRBJ2-7; TRBD1 might be the D (5 bases). V was clipped by 2 bases and J by 5 bases, with 13 bases between them. Per the germline V gene, CDR1 is MNHEY and CDR2 is SMNVEV (reference sequence). The CDR3 has 14 amino acids. CDR3 in amino acids: CASSLRQGHDEQYF. The CDR3 coding sequence is TGTGCCAGCAGTTTACGGCAGGGTCACGACGAGCAGTACTTC.